Listed here are 21 T cell receptor beta chains from one sample, sequenced in a study of blood T cells in healthy people across ages (dated by TCRdb to 2015 to 2017). Receptors were amplified or captured by 5' RACE. A second PCR of roughly 7 to 11 cycles was performed with a sample-barcoded 5' primer and a J-beta primer mix. TCRdb took the public reads, trimmed them with fastp at Q25, ran MiXCR for clone calling and kept in-frame beta chains. Under each unique CDR3 protein, matching rows form one entry showing the most common genes and DNA. Within this sample are 1.8 million or so distinct CDR3 sequences, with around 42% of them counted one time only. Under 30% of the sample belongs to the ten largest clones. Sequences were obtained from blood. Source of these receptors: a human donor in good health.

In its sample, this clonotype was seen a few times. This chain connects TRBV11-3 to TRBJ1-3, with D perhaps TRBD1 (6 bases). From germline, CDR1 is SGHNT and CDR2 YENEEA. This CDR3 is built from 14 residues. Trimming stripped 4 bases from V and 8 bases from J, with 15 bases between. The CDR3 coding sequence is TGTGCCAGCAGCTGGGGACAATCGTCGGACACCATATATTTT. Its protein is CASSWGQSSDTIYF.

This clonotype was counted only a few times. V is TRBV12-3 or TRBV12-4 and J is TRBJ2-7; TRBD1 or TRBD2 may be the D gene (5 bases each). The CDR3 extends over 14 amino acids. The germline V and J ends were trimmed by 4 bases and 6 bases, with 16 bases remaining between them. CDR3 amino acids: CASSSGWGFSEQYF. CDR3 in DNA: TGTGCCAGCAGTTCAGGGTGGGGGTTTAGCGAGCAGTACTTC.

The chain has TRBV6-2 or TRBV6-3 and TRBJ2-7; 9 bases match TRBD1. The end of the DNA aligns better with TRBJ2-5, so the J call may be wrong. The CDR3 is 14 amino acids. CDR1 is MNHEY, CDR2 SVGEGT, per germline. CDR3 bases: TGTGCCAGCAGCCCCGGACAGGGGAAGAAGACCCAGTACTTC. Translated: CASSPGQGKKTQYF.

This chain uses TRBV2 with TRBJ2-1; 9 bases align to TRBD1. The J call could be wrong; TRBJ2-7 is a better fit for the DNA end. The CDR3 totals 15 residues. Germline V gives CDR1 SNHLY, CDR2 FYNNEI. The chain's CDR3 is CASSDGTGSYNEQYF. CDR3 sequence (DNA): TGTGCCAGCAGCGACGGGACAGGGTCCTACAATGAGCAGTACTTC.

The chain is built from TRBV7-9 and TRBJ1-6, with TRBD1 matching 9 bases. The CDR3 consists of 17 residues. The V gene's germline CDR1 is SEHNR and CDR2 FQNEAQ (reference sequence). J was trimmed by 6 bases and V by 5 bases; bases with no gene match: 11. The CDR3 spells CASSPGLRQGVNSPLHF. CDR3 DNA sequence: TGTGCCAGCAGCCCCGGCTTACGACAGGGGGTTAATTCACCCCTCCACTTT.

This clonotype was observed a few times. This chain joins TRBV11-3 and TRBJ2-3; possible D gene TRBD1, 5 bases. With 1 base removed from V and 11 bases from J, the gap between germline ends came to 16 bases. This CDR3 is built from 14 residues. The germline CDR1 and CDR2 sequences are SGHNT and YENEEA. Here the CDR3 DNA reads TGTGCCAGCAGCTTAGGGATCAAGGGGATGGGGCAGTATTTT. This gives the protein CASSLGIKGMGQYF.

V is TRBV20-1 and J is TRBJ2-4; D unclear. The J call may be faulty, since TRBJ2-7 better matches the DNA end. This CDR3 contains 12 residues. Germline loops: CDR1 DFQATT, CDR2 SNEGSKA (reference sequence). The CDR3 region is CSAPSPPYEQYF. The CDR3 DNA reads as TGCAGTGCCCCCAGCCCTCCCTACGAGCAGTACTTC.

CDR3: CASTEQGALGTEAFF. Here the CDR3 DNA reads TGTGCCAGCACGGAACAGGGGGCCCTTGGGACTGAAGCTTTCTTT. The chain is built from TRBV2 and TRBJ1-1; TRBD1 aligns across 9 bases. The CDR3 length is 15 residues. From germline, CDR1 is SNHLY and CDR2 FYNNEI. V shed 7 bases and J 5 bases; nucleotides not matched to a gene: 11. The entire variable domain, with the rest obtained from reference TRBV2 and TRBJ1-1, is as follows: EPEVTQTPSHQVTQMGQEVILRCVPISNHLYFYWYRQILGQKVEFLVSFYNNEISEKSEIFDDQFSVERPDGSNFTLKIRSTKLEDSAMYFCASTEQGALGTEAFFGQGTRLTVV.

The gene calls are TRBV19 and TRBJ2-1; 10 bases agree with TRBD2. The CDR3 is 15 residues long. The trim removed 4 bases at V and 9 bases at J, leaving 9 bases unmatched. Germline V lookup: CDR1 LNHDA, CDR2 SQIVND (reference sequence). CDR3 residues: CASSTSGGADSEQFF. The CDR3 DNA sequence: TGTGCCAGTAGTACGAGCGGGGGGGCCGATAGTGAGCAGTTCTTC.

Details on this clonotype: Germline is not matched at one junction end, which may reflect a read error. V and J are TRBV7-6 and TRBJ2-5; possible D gene TRBD1, 6 bases. Germline assignment: CDR1 SGHVS and CDR2 FNYEAQ. The CDR3 loop spans 15 amino acids. The chain's CDR3 is CASSTRTEPQETQYF. The CDR3 bases are TGTGCTAGCAGCACCCGGACAGAGCCTCAAGAGACCCAGTACTTC. The full variable domain, with the rest looked up from reference TRBV7-6 and TRBJ2-5, is GAGVSQSPRYKVTKRGQDVALRCDPISGHVSLYWYRQALGQGPEFLTYFNYEAQQDKSGLPNDRFSAERPEGSISTLTIQRTEQRDSAMYRCASSTRTEPQETQYFGPGTRLLVL.

In its sample, this clonotype was seen a few times. The chain recombines TRBV15 with TRBJ1-5, with TRBD1 as a possible D gene (5 bases). The V end was cut by 3 bases, the J end by 7 bases, with 13 bases between. CDR3 length: 14 residues. Per the germline V gene, CDR1 is LNHNV and CDR2 is YYDKDF (reference sequence). The CDR3 protein is CATSSPQGGQPQHF. As DNA, the CDR3 is TGTGCCACCAGCAGCCCTCAGGGTGGGCAGCCCCAGCATTTT.

The rearrangement uses TRBV5-1 and TRBJ2-3; possible D gene TRBD1, 8 bases. The germline V and J ends were trimmed by 5 bases and 5 bases, with 15 bases remaining between them. CDR1 is SGHRS and CDR2 is YFSETQ in the germline V gene. The CDR3 runs to 14 residues. As DNA, the CDR3 is TGCGCCAGCAGTTCGGACAGGGAGGGAGATACGCAGTATTTT. It translates to CASSSDREGDTQYF.

This clonotype was found a few times. The J gene is TRBJ2-5, the V gene TRBV7-7, with 11 nucleotides matching TRBD2. CDR1 is SSHAT, CDR2 FNYEAQ, per germline (reference sequence). This CDR3 is 16 amino acids long. Trimming cost V 5 bases and J 4 bases; bases outside gene matches: 9. The CDR3 bases are TGTGCCAGCAGCCTCAATCTAGCGGGGGGCCGAGAGACCCAGTACTTC. Encoded protein: CASSLNLAGGRETQYF. Supplemented by reference TRBV7-7 and TRBJ2-5, the full variable domain reads GAGVSQSPRYKVTKRGQDVTLRCDPISSHATLYWYQQALGQGPEFLTYFNYEAQPDKSGLPSDRFSAERPEGSISTLTIQRTEQRDSAMYRCASSLNLAGGRETQYFGPGTRLLVL.

The J gene is TRBJ2-5, the V gene TRBV2; TRBD2 is a possible D gene (6 bases). Germline CDR1 is SNHLY and CDR2 is FYNNEI. The V end lost 8 bases, the J end lost 3 bases, and 10 bases lay between the germline ends. CDR3 length: 12 residues. The CDR3, as DNA: TGTGCCAGCGCTACTAGCAAAGAGACCCAGTACTTC. Translation: CASATSKETQYF. Full variable domain (outside the CDR3, taken from reference TRBV2 and TRBJ2-5): EPEVTQTPSHQVTQMGQEVILRCVPISNHLYFYWYRQILGQKVEFLVSFYNNEISEKSEIFDDQFSVERPDGSNFTLKIRSTKLEDSAMYFCASATSKETQYFGPGTRLLVL.

This clonotype was counted ten times or more. This sequence joins TRBV29-1 and TRBJ2-4, with D perhaps TRBD1 (5 bases). V lost 1 base and J 10 bases, leaving 14 bases between the germline ends. Germline CDR1 reads SQVTM; CDR2 reads ANQGSEA. The length of the CDR3 is 13 residues. In nucleotides, the CDR3 is TGCAGCGTTGAAGGACAGCCTAGGGGAATTCAGTACTTC. As protein: CSVEGQPRGIQYF.

This clonotype was picked up a small number of times. V usage is TRBV6-2 or TRBV6-3 and J usage is TRBJ2-7; D is unclear. Germline assignment: CDR1 MNHEY and CDR2 SVGEGT. With 0 bases removed from V and 6 bases from J, the gap between germline ends came to 9 bases. The CDR3 loop spans 13 amino acids. The CDR3 loop is CASSYSGPREQYF. CDR3 nucleotide sequence: TGTGCCAGCAGTTACTCAGGCCCTCGCGAGCAGTACTTC.

This clonotype was recorded a few times. This chain links TRBV5-1 with TRBJ1-4, with no clear D. The ends were cut back, 2 bases at V and 7 bases at J, with 21 bases in the middle. Germline-derived CDR1 and CDR2 are SGHRS and YFSETQ. This CDR3 has 17 amino acids. CDR3 sequence: CASSLAGQEIFGEKLFF. The CDR3 region has the DNA TGCGCCAGCAGCTTAGCCGGGCAGGAAATCTTCGGTGAAAAACTGTTTTTT.

This clonotype has a single count. J is TRBJ1-1 and V is TRBV29-1, with 7 bases identical to TRBD1. The CDR3 consists of 13 residues. The junction had 7 bases not matched to a gene; V was cut back by 7 bases and J by 2 bases. Germline V gene lookup returns CDR1 SQVTM and CDR2 ANQGSEA. The chain's CDR3 is CSATGTENTEAFF. CDR3 DNA sequence: TGCAGCGCTACCGGGACAGAAAACACTGAAGCTTTCTTT.

The rearrangement uses TRBV6-5 and TRBJ2-3; TRBD2 matches at 9 bases. CDR3 length equals 16 residues. V dropped 6 bases and J dropped 2; count of bases not matched to a gene: 9. Per germline, CDR1 MNHEY and CDR2 SVGAGI. The CDR3 DNA reads as TGTGCCAGCAGCCGACGTGTAGCGGGGGCCACAGATACGCAGTATTTT. This sequence encodes CASSRRVAGATDTQYF.

Only a few counts were recorded for this clonotype. The chain couples TRBV6-5 to TRBJ1-2; D is unclear. CDR1 and CDR2 from the germline V gene are MNHEY and SVGAGI. V lost 6 bases and J lost 10, with 18 bases in between. The CDR3 consists of 13 residues. CDR3 sequence: CASSRPSLKVYTF. For the CDR3, the DNA is TGTGCCAGCAGCAGACCTTCCCTCAAAGTCTACACCTTC.

This chain joins TRBV5-1 and TRBJ2-1; TRBD2 might be the D (5 bases). The germline V gene encodes CDR1 SGHRS and CDR2 YFSETQ. The CDR3 is made up of 14 amino acids. V shed 0 bases and J shed 8 bases, with 12 bases lying between them. The CDR3 DNA is TGCGCCAGCAGCTTGGCCCCGGGAAGAGATGAGCAGTTCTTC. Protein product: CASSLAPGRDEQFF. Drawing the rest from reference TRBV5-1 and TRBJ2-1, the complete variable domain is KAGVTQTPRYLIKTRGQQVTLSCSPISGHRSVSWYQQTPGQGLQFLFEYFSETQRNKGNFPGRFSGRQFSNSRSEMNVSTLELGDSALYLCASSLAPGRDEQFFGPGTRLTVL.